This T cell receptor (beta chain) was profiled in a study of OX40 agonist ivuxolimab in advanced cancers. On the study more broadly: Males comprised 82.7% of the group, whose mean age was about 62 years (range roughly 20 to 85). Having had anti-PD-1, anti-PD-L1 or anti-CTLA-4 therapy before was allowed, and over 35% had some.

The table came from immunoSEQ multiplex PCR; TCRdb's copy has only in-frame clones and leaves some out. The table records around 39,000 clones, 82% of them present only once. The CDR3 runs 15 residues. Germline CDR1 MNHEY, CDR2 SVGAGI. Trimming took 5 bases from V and 7 from J; bases not matched to a gene: 7. This chain connects TRBV6-5 to TRBJ1-6; 8 nucleotides agree with TRBD1. This receptor was identified in an adult with an advanced solid tumor such as melanoma, head and neck, liver or kidney cancer. The sample consisted of CD4+ or CD8+ T cells sorted from blood, taken in a trial of the OX40 agonist ivuxolimab. The DNA of the CDR3 is TGTGCCAGCAGTAACCTCGGACAGGGCAATTCACCCCTCCACTTT. This gives the protein CASSNLGQGNSPLHF.